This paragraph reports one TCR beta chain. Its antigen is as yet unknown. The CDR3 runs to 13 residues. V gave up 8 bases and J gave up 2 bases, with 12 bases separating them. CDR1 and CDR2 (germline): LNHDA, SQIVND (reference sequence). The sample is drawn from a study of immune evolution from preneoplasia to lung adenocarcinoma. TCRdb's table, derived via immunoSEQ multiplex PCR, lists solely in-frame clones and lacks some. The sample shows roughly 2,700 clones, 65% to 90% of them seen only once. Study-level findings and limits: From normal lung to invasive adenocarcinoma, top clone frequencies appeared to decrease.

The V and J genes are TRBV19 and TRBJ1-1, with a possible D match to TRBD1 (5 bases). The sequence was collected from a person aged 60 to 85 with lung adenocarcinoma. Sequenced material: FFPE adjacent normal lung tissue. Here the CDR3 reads CASYETDNTEAFF. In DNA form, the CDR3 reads TGTGCCAGTTACGAGACAGACAACACTGAAGCTTTCTTT.